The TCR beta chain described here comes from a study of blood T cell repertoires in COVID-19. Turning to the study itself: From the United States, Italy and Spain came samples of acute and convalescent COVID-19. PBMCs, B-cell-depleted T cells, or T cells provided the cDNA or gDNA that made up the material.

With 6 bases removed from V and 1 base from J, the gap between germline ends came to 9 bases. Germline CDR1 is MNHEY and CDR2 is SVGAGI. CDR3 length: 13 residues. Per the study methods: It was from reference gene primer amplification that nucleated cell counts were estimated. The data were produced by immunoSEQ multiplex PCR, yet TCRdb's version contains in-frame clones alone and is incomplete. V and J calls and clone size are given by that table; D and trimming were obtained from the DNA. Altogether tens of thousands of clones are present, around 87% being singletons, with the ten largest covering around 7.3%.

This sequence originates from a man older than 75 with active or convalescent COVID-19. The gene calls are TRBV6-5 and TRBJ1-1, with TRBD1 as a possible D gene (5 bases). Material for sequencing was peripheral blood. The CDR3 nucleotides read TGTGCCAGCAGCAGACAGACGAACACTGAAGCTTTCTTT. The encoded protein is CASSRQTNTEAFF.